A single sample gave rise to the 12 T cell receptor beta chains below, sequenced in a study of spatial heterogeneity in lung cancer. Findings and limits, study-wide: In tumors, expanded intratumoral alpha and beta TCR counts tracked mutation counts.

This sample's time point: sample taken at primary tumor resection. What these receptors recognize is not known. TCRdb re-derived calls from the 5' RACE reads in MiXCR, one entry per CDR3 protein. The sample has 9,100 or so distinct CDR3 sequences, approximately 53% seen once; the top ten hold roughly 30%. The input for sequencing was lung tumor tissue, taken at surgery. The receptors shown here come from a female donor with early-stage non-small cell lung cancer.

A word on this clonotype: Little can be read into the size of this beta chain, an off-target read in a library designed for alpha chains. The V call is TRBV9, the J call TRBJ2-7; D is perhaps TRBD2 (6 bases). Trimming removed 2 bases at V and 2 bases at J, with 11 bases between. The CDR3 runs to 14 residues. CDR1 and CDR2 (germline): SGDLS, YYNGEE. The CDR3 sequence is CASSVGDSAYEQYF. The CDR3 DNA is TGTGCCAGCAGCGTCGGGGACTCGGCCTACGAGCAGTACTTC.

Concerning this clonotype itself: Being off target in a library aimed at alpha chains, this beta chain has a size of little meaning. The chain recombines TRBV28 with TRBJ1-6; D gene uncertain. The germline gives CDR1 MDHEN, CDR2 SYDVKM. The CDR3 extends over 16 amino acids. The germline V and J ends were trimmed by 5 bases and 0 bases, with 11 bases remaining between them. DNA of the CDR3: TGTGCCAGCAGTAAACTCAGGTCCTCCTATAATTCACCCCTCCACTTT. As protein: CASSKLRSSYNSPLHF.

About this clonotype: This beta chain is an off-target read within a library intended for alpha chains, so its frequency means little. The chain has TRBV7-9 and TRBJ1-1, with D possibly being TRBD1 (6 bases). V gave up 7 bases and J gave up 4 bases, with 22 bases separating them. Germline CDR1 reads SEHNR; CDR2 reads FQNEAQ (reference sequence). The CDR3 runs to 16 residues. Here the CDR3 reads CASTVRSTGTSTEAFF. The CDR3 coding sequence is TGTGCCAGCACCGTAAGGTCCACAGGGACAAGCACTGAAGCTTTCTTT.

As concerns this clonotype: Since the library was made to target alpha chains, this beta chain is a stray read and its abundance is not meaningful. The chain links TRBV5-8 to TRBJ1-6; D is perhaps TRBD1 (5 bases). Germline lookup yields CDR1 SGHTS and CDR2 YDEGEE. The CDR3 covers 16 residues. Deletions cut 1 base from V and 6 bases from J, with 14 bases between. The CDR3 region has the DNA TGTGCCAGCAGCTTGTTGGCAGGGCAGATTAATTCACCCCTCCACTTT. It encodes CASSLLAGQINSPLHF.

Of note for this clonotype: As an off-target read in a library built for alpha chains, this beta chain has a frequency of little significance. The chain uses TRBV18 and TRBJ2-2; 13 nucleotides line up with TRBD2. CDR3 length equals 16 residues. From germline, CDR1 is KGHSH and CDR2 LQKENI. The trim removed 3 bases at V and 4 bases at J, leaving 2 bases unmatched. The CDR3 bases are TGTGCCAGCTCACCCAGGACTAGCGGGGGCACCGGGGAGCTGTTTTTT. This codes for CASSPRTSGGTGELFF.

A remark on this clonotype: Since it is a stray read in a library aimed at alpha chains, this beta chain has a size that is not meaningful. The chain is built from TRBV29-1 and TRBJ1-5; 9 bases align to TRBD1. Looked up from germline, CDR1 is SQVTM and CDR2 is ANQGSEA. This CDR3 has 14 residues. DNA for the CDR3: TGCAGTGCTAGAGGGGACAGGGCAAATCAGCCCCAGCATTTT. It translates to CSARGDRANQPQHF. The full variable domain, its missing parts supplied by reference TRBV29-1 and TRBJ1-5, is SAVISQKPSRDICQRGTSLTIQCQVDSQVTMMFWYRQQPGQSLTLIATANQGSEATYESGFVIDKFPISRPNLTFSTLTVSNMSPEDSSIYLCSARGDRANQPQHFGDGTRLSIL.

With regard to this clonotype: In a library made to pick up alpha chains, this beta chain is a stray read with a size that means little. CDR3 nucleotide sequence: TGTGCCAGCAGTCCGGGGGGGAGCTCCTACAATGAGCAGTTCTTC. Its protein product is CASSPGGSSYNEQFF. This chain connects TRBV6-2 or TRBV6-3 to TRBJ2-1; 8 bases map to TRBD2. J was trimmed by 0 bases and V by 5 bases; bases with no gene match: 3. CDR1 MNHEY and CDR2 SVGEGT come from the germline V gene. This CDR3 is built from 15 residues.

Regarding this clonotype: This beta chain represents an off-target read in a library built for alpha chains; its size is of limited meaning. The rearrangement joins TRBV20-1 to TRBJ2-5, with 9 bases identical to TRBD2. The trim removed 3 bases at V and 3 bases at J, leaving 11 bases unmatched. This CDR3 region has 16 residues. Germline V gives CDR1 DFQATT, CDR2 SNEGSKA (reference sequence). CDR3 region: CSASVPGGGVEETQYF. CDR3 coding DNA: TGCAGTGCTAGTGTCCCCGGCGGGGGGGTTGAAGAGACCCAGTACTTC.

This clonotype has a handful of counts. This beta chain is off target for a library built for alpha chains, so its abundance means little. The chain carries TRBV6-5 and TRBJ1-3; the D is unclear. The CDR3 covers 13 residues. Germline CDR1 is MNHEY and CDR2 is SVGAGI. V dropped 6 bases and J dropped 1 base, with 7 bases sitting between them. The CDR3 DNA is TGTGCCAGCAGCACAGTATCTGGAAACACCATATATTTT. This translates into CASSTVSGNTIYF.

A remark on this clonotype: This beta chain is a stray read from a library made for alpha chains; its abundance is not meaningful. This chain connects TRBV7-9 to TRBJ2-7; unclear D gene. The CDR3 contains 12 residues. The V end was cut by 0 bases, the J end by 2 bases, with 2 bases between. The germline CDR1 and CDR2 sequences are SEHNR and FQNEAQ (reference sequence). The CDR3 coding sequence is TGTGCCAGCAGCTTAGCCCCCTACGAGCAGTACTTC. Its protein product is CASSLAPYEQYF.

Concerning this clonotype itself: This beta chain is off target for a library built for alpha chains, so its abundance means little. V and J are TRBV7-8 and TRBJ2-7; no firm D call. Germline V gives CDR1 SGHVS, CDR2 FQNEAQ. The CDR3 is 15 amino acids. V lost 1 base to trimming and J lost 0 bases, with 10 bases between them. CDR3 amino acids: CASSLGALSSYEQYF. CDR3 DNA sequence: TGTGCCAGCAGCTTAGGGGCCTTAAGCTCCTACGAGCAGTACTTC.

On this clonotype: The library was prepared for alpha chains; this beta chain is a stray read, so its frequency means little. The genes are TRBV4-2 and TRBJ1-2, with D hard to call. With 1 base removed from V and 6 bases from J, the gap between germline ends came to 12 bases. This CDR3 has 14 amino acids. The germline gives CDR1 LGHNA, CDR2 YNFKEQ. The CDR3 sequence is CASSQAPPLNGYTF. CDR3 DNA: TGTGCCAGCAGCCAAGCACCCCCCCTGAATGGCTACACCTTC.